The 21 T cell receptor beta chains in this list originate from one sample, sequenced in a study of CD8 T cells in Susac syndrome. Random hexamers served to reverse transcribe about 0.5 to 1 ug RNA. TCRdb re-analysed the immunoSEQ multiplex PCR reads in MiXCR, keeping a single row per CDR3 protein. The table records 200,000 to 300,000 distinct CDR3 sequences, 90% to 97% of them present only once. Sequencing used CD4+ T cells from PBMCs. The source of these receptors is a human donor with Susac syndrome.

The chain recombines TRBV2 with TRBJ2-7; 7 bases fit TRBD1. Unmatched junction bases numbered 4, after V lost 3 bases and J lost 2 bases. Germline values: CDR1 SNHLY, CDR2 FYNNEI. The CDR3 has 14 residues. The CDR3 region has the DNA TGTGCCAGCAGTGATCTAGGACAGGCCTACGAGCAGTACTTC. Translated: CASSDLGQAYEQYF.

The chain recombines TRBV3-1 with TRBJ1-2; D remains ambiguous. CDR1 and CDR2 from the germline V gene are LGHDT and YNNKEL (reference sequence). This CDR3 has 12 residues. With 1 base removed from V and 3 bases from J, the gap between germline ends came to 3 bases. CDR3 amino acids: CASSQGHYGYTF. Written as DNA, the CDR3 is TGTGCCAGCAGCCAAGGGCACTATGGCTACACCTTC. The complete variable domain, with remaining parts taken from reference TRBV3-1 and TRBJ1-2, reads DTAVSQTPKYLVTQMGNDKSIKCEQNLGHDTMYWYKQDSKKFLKIMFSYNNKELIINETVPNRFSPKSPDKAHLNLHINSLELGDSAVYFCASSQGHYGYTFGSGTRLTVV.

This clonotype has just one count. V gene TRBV29-1 combines with J gene TRBJ2-1; possibly TRBD2 for D (6 bases). CDR3 length equals 11 residues. V lost 6 bases and J 5 bases, leaving 8 bases between the germline ends. Germline-derived CDR1 and CDR2 are SQVTM and ANQGSEA. The CDR3: CSVLADNEQFF. The CDR3 nucleotides are TGCAGCGTACTAGCTGACAATGAGCAGTTCTTC.

J is TRBJ1-2 and V is TRBV28; D is possibly TRBD1 (5 bases). In germline, CDR1 is MDHEN, CDR2 SYDVKM. This CDR3 region has 14 residues. The V end was cut by 6 bases, the J end by 2 bases, with 13 bases between. Here the CDR3 reads CASRSGTENYGYTF. CDR3 coding DNA: TGTGCCAGCAGGTCCGGGACGGAGAACTATGGCTACACCTTC.

The gene calls are TRBV25-1 and TRBJ1-2, with D perhaps matching TRBD1 (6 bases). There are 15 residues in the CDR3. Germline lookup yields CDR1 MGHDK and CDR2 SYGVNS. Trimming left V 0 bases short and J 3 bases short, with 11 bases between. CDR3: CASSEYPGVHYGYTF. In DNA, the CDR3 is TGTGCCAGCAGTGAATACCCAGGGGTTCACTATGGCTACACCTTC.

The chain joins TRBV20-1 to TRBJ2-3, with TRBD2 identical over 14 bases. Per the germline V gene, CDR1 is DFQATT and CDR2 is SNEGSKA (reference sequence). The CDR3 covers 19 residues. V dropped 1 base and J dropped 1; count of bases not matched to a gene: 10. Here the CDR3 DNA reads TGCAGTGCTAGAGGGGGTAGACTAGCGGGAGGGTCGGGCACAGATACGCAGTATTTT. Its protein product is CSARGGRLAGGSGTDTQYF.

The gene calls are TRBV4-2 and TRBJ1-5, with TRBD1 identical over 8 bases. Germline V gene lookup returns CDR1 LGHNA and CDR2 YNFKEQ. This CDR3 spans 15 amino acids. V trimming: 1 base; J trimming: 7 bases; junction bases outside the gene matches: 6. This CDR3 is CASSQALTGVQPQHF. CDR3 in DNA: TGTGCCAGCAGCCAAGCACTGACAGGGGTCCAGCCCCAGCATTTT.

The V and J genes are TRBV15 and TRBJ2-1; 8 bases are a match to TRBD1. The length of the CDR3 is 13 residues. V lost 0 bases and J lost 15; bases outside the gene matches: 7. Germline lookup yields CDR1 LNHNV and CDR2 YYDKDF (reference sequence). CDR3 in amino acids: CATSRDKSQGAFF. The CDR3 DNA follows: TGTGCCACCAGCAGAGATAAATCGCAGGGGGCGTTCTTC.

The chain's CDR3 is CASISGSHSYEQYF. CDR3 sequence (DNA): TGTGCCAGTATTAGCGGGTCCCACTCCTACGAGCAGTACTTC. This chain uses TRBV6-1 with TRBJ2-7; 7 nucleotides align to TRBD2. CDR3 size: 14 residues. With V trimmed by 9 bases and J by 0 bases, 8 bases remained unmatched. CDR1 MNHNS and CDR2 SASEGT come from the germline V gene.

The chain couples TRBV20-1 to TRBJ2-3, with 15 bases that match TRBD2. The CDR3 sequence is 18 residues long. Germline V CDR1 and CDR2: DFQATT, SNEGSKA (reference sequence). V shed 5 bases and J 6 bases; nucleotides not matched to a gene: 15. The CDR3 here is CSARTSGRAGFVSDTQYF. The CDR3 DNA sequence: TGCAGTGCTCGGACTAGCGGGAGGGCCGGGTTTGTGTCGGATACGCAGTATTTT.

The chain carries TRBV18 and TRBJ2-6, with 9 positions matching TRBD1. Germline values: CDR1 KGHSH, CDR2 LQKENI. J lost 2 bases, V lost 5 bases, and 4 bases had no gene match. The CDR3 sequence is 16 residues long. The CDR3 loop reads CASSAQGAAGANVLTF. The DNA for the CDR3 is TGTGCCAGCTCAGCACAGGGGGCGGCTGGGGCCAACGTCCTGACTTTC.

The V gene is TRBV18, the J gene TRBJ2-5; the D gene is possibly TRBD1 (6 bases). The ends were cut back, 2 bases at V and 1 base at J, with 11 bases in the middle. Germline V gives CDR1 KGHSH, CDR2 LQKENI. There are 15 residues in the CDR3. CDR3 in amino acids: CASSPNAGAQETQYF. CDR3 coding DNA: TGTGCCAGCTCACCAAACGCAGGGGCCCAAGAGACCCAGTACTTC.

The chain recombines TRBV7-9 with TRBJ1-4; 8 nucleotides align to TRBD1. With 2 bases clipped from V and 7 bases from J, the junction kept 6 bases outside the gene matches. Germline-derived CDR1 and CDR2 are SEHNR and FQNEAQ (reference sequence). This CDR3 contains 15 residues. The CDR3 reads CASSLLGTGAEKLFF. In DNA form, the CDR3 reads TGTGCCAGCAGCTTACTCGGGACAGGAGCTGAAAAACTGTTTTTT.

The V call is TRBV20-1, the J call TRBJ2-1; 9 nucleotides line up with TRBD2. This CDR3 has 14 residues. After removal of 3 bases from V and 5 bases from J, the junction contained 5 bases not matched to a gene. Germline loops: CDR1 DFQATT, CDR2 SNEGSKA (reference sequence). As DNA, the CDR3 is TGCAGTGCTAGTTCGACTAGCGGTGACAATGAGCAGTTCTTC. The encoded protein is CSASSTSGDNEQFF.

This chain connects TRBV20-1 to TRBJ2-7; D might be TRBD2 (5 bases). V lost 5 bases and J 3 bases, leaving 20 bases between the germline ends. This CDR3 is 15 amino acids long. Germline V gene lookup returns CDR1 DFQATT and CDR2 SNEGSKA (reference sequence). The DNA of the CDR3 is TGCAGTGCTCGAACTGTACTAGGAAATATCTACGAGCAGTACTTC. Protein product: CSARTVLGNIYEQYF.

This clonotype was picked up one time. The chain carries TRBV12-3 or TRBV12-4 and TRBJ2-1; D could derive from TRBD1 or TRBD2 (5 bases each). There are 16 residues in the CDR3. V gave up 0 bases and J gave up 7 bases, with 16 bases separating them. CDR3 sequence: CASSLAEGIAGNEQFF. The CDR3 DNA sequence: TGTGCCAGCAGTTTAGCTGAGGGGATCGCTGGGAATGAGCAGTTCTTC.

The chain couples TRBV25-1 to TRBJ2-5; either TRBD1 or TRBD2 may fit D (5 bases each). The CDR3 sequence is 14 residues long. Per germline, CDR1 MGHDK and CDR2 SYGVNS. The germline V and J ends were trimmed by 5 bases and 1 base, with 11 bases remaining between them. The CDR3, as DNA: TGTGCCAGCAGTACGTCAGGGAGCCAAGAGACCCAGTACTTC. Its translation: CASSTSGSQETQYF.

The chain combines TRBV2 with TRBJ1-5, with a tentative D call TRBD1 (5 bases). The CDR3 is 13 residues long. From germline, CDR1 is SNHLY and CDR2 FYNNEI. V shed 7 bases and J shed 4 bases, with 11 bases lying between them. The CDR3 loop reads CASMVTVNQPQHF. The CDR3 DNA follows: TGTGCCAGCATGGTGACAGTGAATCAGCCCCAGCATTTT.

V and J are TRBV23-1 and TRBJ2-7; no clear D gene. TRBV23-1 is identified as an open reading frame with a role that is uncertain. The CDR3 has 15 amino acids. V lost 5 bases and J 3 bases, leaving 17 bases between the germline ends. Here the CDR3 DNA reads TGCGCCAGCAGTTTCTCTACGCCAGATGTCTACGAGCAGTACTTC. Protein sequence: CASSFSTPDVYEQYF.

This sequence joins TRBV28 and TRBJ2-7; 10 nucleotides line up with TRBD1. The CDR3 extends over 13 amino acids. CDR1 is MDHEN, CDR2 SYDVKM, per germline. V shed 5 bases and J 7 bases; nucleotides not matched to a gene: 5. CDR3 sequence reads: CASSPGQGWEQYF. CDR3 in DNA: TGTGCCAGCAGTCCGGGACAGGGGTGGGAGCAGTACTTC.

The V call is TRBV19, the J call TRBJ2-3; D is possibly TRBD2 (5 bases). This CDR3 spans 14 amino acids. Germline-derived CDR1 and CDR2 are LNHDA and SQIVND (reference sequence). Trimming cost V 3 bases and J 4 bases, with 11 bases left between them. The chain's CDR3 is CASSMRGSSDTQYF. CDR3 DNA sequence: TGTGCCAGTAGTATGCGAGGGAGTTCAGATACGCAGTATTTT.